The clone carrying this T cell receptor (beta chain) showed up just a few times. The data belong to a study of metastatic and nonmetastatic thyroid tumors. Thyroid surgery was preceded by no treatment in any patient. With MiXCR, TCRdb called clones anew from the PCR reads. There are around 15,000 clones in the sample; approximately 3.7% occur only once, and more than 20% lies in the top ten. Germline values: CDR1 MDHEN, CDR2 SYDVKM. There are 12 residues in the CDR3. Trimming took 6 bases from V and 0 from J, leaving 6 bases between them. Sequencing was carried out using tumor tissue. This rearrangement joins TRBV28 to TRBJ2-7; D remains unclear. This TCR was sampled from a female donor with papillary thyroid cancer or a benign thyroid nodule (not recorded which). Some clones in this sample may be carry-over from other donors' samples. CDR3 sequence: CASRPSSYEQYF. Here the CDR3 DNA reads TGTGCCAGCAGACCAAGCTCCTACGAGCAGTACTTC.